This T cell receptor (beta chain) was sequenced in a study of T-cell reconstitution after alpha-beta-depleted transplantation in children. It was with unique molecular identifiers that the TCRbeta library was prepared. Each CDR3 protein gets one entry after TCRdb re-called the PCR reads with MiXCR. Of about 510,000 distinct CDR3 sequences in the sample, 9.5% to 12% were seen once. V lost 3 bases and J lost 5; bases outside the gene matches: 13. This CDR3 is 17 amino acids long. Study outcomes and limitations: Reportedly, roughly two months post-transplant, alpha-beta T cells arose from several hundred expanded graft clones. The authors attributed T-cell counts and diversity one year after transplant mostly to newly produced T cells. Surviving thymic progenitors and recipient T cells were the source of high TCRbeta diversity at day 60 in some patients.

About this clonotype itself: No antigen is known for it.

The material was PBMCs, mostly from graft donor cells, obtained 180 days after TCRalphabeta/CD19-depleted stem cell transplant. This receptor was obtained from a female patient aged 2-9 years who had a stem cell transplant for aplastic anemia, so the T cells may come from the graft donor. V and J are TRBV12-3 or TRBV12-4 and TRBJ2-1, with 7 bases that match TRBD2. CDR3 in DNA: TGTGCCAGCAGTTTTTATTCGGCTAGCGGCCCTAACAATGAGCAGTTCTTC. Its protein product is CASSFYSASGPNNEQFF.